One T cell receptor beta chain is described in this entry. No antigen is known for it. The data were obtained in a study of T cell responses to AZD1222 COVID-19 vaccine. Turning to the study itself: Second-dose recipients at about 4 or about 12 weeks were treated as one pooled group. Points from the study as a whole: With two AZD1222 doses given, Spike-specific TCR breadth and depth both rose.

Deletions cut 2 bases from V and 2 bases from J, with 6 bases between. The germline gives CDR1 MNHNY, CDR2 SVGAGI (reference sequence). This CDR3 is built from 13 residues. Repertoires were generated with immunoSEQ multiplex PCR, while TCRdb's copy carries only in-frame clones and drops some. This table holds 150,000 or so clones, more than 80% found once. This sample comprised peripheral blood, obtained on day 0 of AZD1222 vaccination. V gene TRBV6-6 combines with J gene TRBJ1-2; D is ambiguous. The sequence was collected from an adult in good health. The CDR3 DNA reads TGTGCCAGCAGTTACGGCGGCAACTATGGCTACACCTTC. Translating it yields CASSYGGNYGYTF.